This paragraph reports one TCR beta chain. Its antigen remains unidentified. The entirety of the isolated RNA underwent reverse transcription, so expressed TCRB transcripts were sequenced. Measured with immunoSEQ multiplex PCR; TCRdb has only the in-frame clones, and not every one. The table has around 130,000 clones, 16% seen once. These data originate in a study of beta chain features in type 1 diabetes. General study points: In all four CD4+ subsets, TCRB CDR3 length was significantly, moderately reduced in type 1 diabetes.

The receptor was derived from a man aged 25 to 45 with type 1 diabetes. The source material was central memory CD4+ T cells from blood.

In nucleotides, the CDR3 is TGTGCCAGCAGCCGTAGCGGGGGGGCGACAGATACGCAGTATTTT. Protein sequence: CASSRSGGATDTQYF. The chain is built from TRBV7-8 and TRBJ2-3; 11 positions match TRBD2. Germline CDR1 reads SGHVS; CDR2 reads FQNEAQ. This CDR3 has 15 residues. The J segment lost 3 bases and the V segment lost 5 bases, leaving 4 bases of the junction unmatched.